A single sample is the source of the 2 T cell receptor beta chains below, sequenced in a study of T cell responses to AZD1222 COVID-19 vaccine. The method was immunoSEQ multiplex PCR; TCRdb's version includes in-frame clones alone and lacks a portion of them. The sample has under 150,000 clones; about 90% are singletons. The source was peripheral blood, collected on day 0 of AZD1222 vaccination. The receptor source for this set is an adult in good health.

V and J are TRBV6-5 and TRBJ1-1, with D uncertain. Germline-derived CDR1 and CDR2 are MNHEY and SVGAGI. This CDR3 has 12 amino acids. Trimming stripped 2 bases from V and 8 bases from J, with 9 bases between. The CDR3 DNA reads TGTGCCAGCAGTTACGGTCGATCCGAAGCTTTCTTT. This translates into CASSYGRSEAFF.

As to this clone: An end of the junction does not agree with germline; a read error may underlie this. The CDR3 region is CASGDRESTGELFF. The CDR3 DNA follows: TGCGCCAGCGGTGACAGGGAGAGCACCGGGGAGCTGTTTTTT. The rearrangement uses TRBV10-1 and TRBJ2-2; 7 bases align to TRBD1. Germline lookup yields CDR1 WNHNN and CDR2 SYGVQD (reference sequence). The CDR3 consists of 14 residues.